This T cell receptor (beta chain) was profiled in a study of blood T cell repertoires in COVID-19 (dated by TCRdb to 2018 to 2020). Concerning the study at large: The collaborator samples originated in the United States, Italy and Spain and spanned the acute and convalescent phases of COVID-19. Deeply sampled blood TCRbeta repertoires from subjects exposed to, actively infected with, or recovered from COVID-19 were included in the dataset. The sample metadata nearly always contained a de-identified subject ID, COVID-19 status, age in years and sex. The prospective study material was composed of cDNA or gDNA derived from T cells, B-cell-depleted T cells, or PBMCs. Where HLA class I and class II types were available, the types were taken from metadata supplied by the sample provider, not from assay-based typing. The repertoires were made available in a free public database intended to serve as a resource for research on the immune response to SARS-CoV-2. The samples were drawn from two sources: the first 160 participants of the ongoing ImmuneRACE study, and approximately 1,300 subjects contributed by 6 global collaborators. Study-wide findings and limitations: How much clinical and demographic metadata was included differed by source and by participant, and the metadata was provided uncurated.

Relative to germline, V is 3 bases shorter and J is 4 bases shorter, with 16 bases between their ends. Reading the germline V gene (reference sequence) gives CDR1 SEHNR and CDR2 FQNEAQ. The CDR3 numbers 16 residues from cysteine through phenylalanine. CDR3 DNA is the only sequence kept; it has 48 bases, read in frame from the first base. Notes on this clone: The antigen it binds to is not known. Per-base qualities were not stored, and no clone one base away is much larger.

The immunoSEQ Assay, a bias-controlled multiplex PCR, was used to amplify TCRbeta CDR3 regions from genomic DNA. The paper's processing steps were these. The number of nucleated cells in each sample was estimated by amplification of reference gene primers within the assay. Sequence reads were collapsed and filtered to measure the absolute abundance of every unique TCRbeta CDR3 rearrangement. Productive Simpson clonality was computed per sample as the square root of Simpson's diversity index over productive rearrangements. Held by TCRdb, this immuneACCESS table contains in-frame sequences only and omits some clones. Under half of the omission traces to an unresolved V gene where checked; the cause of the rest is unknown. V and J calls and clone size are copied from that table; D and trimming were computed from the DNA. The sample data list 650,000 to 800,000 clones, and about nine tenths of these were observed just once. The top ten clones comprise roughly 0.26% of the sample.

Each collaborating institution followed its own protocols to collect whole blood in K2EDTA tubes. For TCRbeta analysis, collaborators shipped samples as frozen whole blood, isolated PBMCs, or DNA extracted from either of those sample types. The specimen was peripheral blood. The source is a woman younger than 30 with acute or convalescent COVID-19. The rearrangement combines TRBV7-9 with TRBJ2-1, with TRBD2 tentatively as D gene (7 bases match). The DNA reads as follows: TGTGCCAGCAGCTTCGGAGGGGGGGCCCCTTACAATGAGCAGTTCTTC. This yields the protein CASSFGGGAPYNEQFF.